The present T cell receptor beta chain was sequenced within a study of blood T cell repertoires in COVID-19 (TCRdb year 2020). The study in broad terms: Collaborator samples came from the United States, Italy and Spain and covered acute and convalescent phases of COVID-19. The material from the prospective study consisted of cDNA or gDNA derived from T cells, B-cell-depleted T cells, or PBMCs. Deeply sampled blood TCRbeta repertoires from subjects exposed to, actively infected with, or recovered from COVID-19 were included in the dataset. The repertoires were released in a freely available public database meant as a resource for research on the immune response to SARS-CoV-2. The samples were drawn from the first 160 participants of the ongoing ImmuneRACE study and from more than 1,000 subjects provided by 6 global collaborators. The sample metadata nearly always contained a de-identified subject ID, COVID-19 status, age in years and sex. Where available, HLA class I and class II types were obtained from metadata supplied by the sample provider rather than from assay-based typing.

The V end gives up 1 base and the J end 0 bases, leaving 4 bases in the junction not matched to a gene. The germline V gene yields SGDLS for CDR1 and YYNGEE for CDR2. From its cysteine to its phenylalanine, the CDR3 spans 16 amino acids. Kept here is only the CDR3 DNA, which spans 48 bases and is read in frame from base 1. TCRbeta CDR3 regions were amplified from genomic DNA using the immunoSEQ Assay, a bias-controlled multiplex PCR. Regarding the original processing steps: The number of nucleated cells in each sample was estimated by amplification of reference gene primers within the assay. Sequence reads were collapsed and filtered to measure the absolute abundance of every unique TCRbeta CDR3 rearrangement. For each sample, productive Simpson clonality was calculated as the square root of Simpson's diversity index over productive rearrangements. Not all clones reach the TCRdb copy of this immuneACCESS table, which keeps in-frame sequences only. Checked studies attribute under half of the gap to unresolved V genes and leave the rest unexplained. For V, J and clone size, that table is used; D and trimming come from the DNA. This sample has 95,000 to 150,000 clones in its table, and around 83% of those were observed once. The top ten constitute 5.5% to 6% of the sample.

Each collaborating institution followed its own protocols to collect whole blood in K2EDTA tubes. For TCRbeta analysis, collaborators shipped samples in one of three forms: frozen whole blood, isolated PBMCs, or DNA extracted from either of those sample types. What the research found in general, with its limitations: Clinical and demographic metadata were provided uncurated, with the amount varying by source and participant.

A word on this clone: Its target antigen remains unknown. Per-base quality was not reported, and no clone a single base away is much larger than it.

Recombination connected TRBV9 to TRBJ2-3, and 8 bases in between align with TRBD2. The TCR comes from a man older than 75 with active or convalescent COVID-19. The sample was peripheral blood. Here is the DNA: TGTGCCAGCAGCGTATCAGTAGCGGGGAGCACAGATACGCAGTATTTT. Its coded protein is CASSVSVAGSTDTQYF.